This T cell receptor (beta chain) emerged from a study of beta chain features in type 1 diabetes. CDR3 size: 14 residues. The junction had 9 bases not matched to a gene; V was cut back by 4 bases and J by 6 bases. Looked up from germline, CDR1 is MNHEY and CDR2 is SVGAGI. Sequencing targeted expressed TCRB transcripts, as all isolated RNA had been reverse transcribed. Measured with immunoSEQ multiplex PCR; TCRdb has only the in-frame clones, and not every one. The sample shows around 250,000 clones, 27% of them seen only once. Sorting based on CD45RO/CCR7/CD25/CD127/CD95/CD27 separated CD4+ naive, central memory, regulatory and stem cell-like memory cells.

The chain couples TRBV6-5 to TRBJ2-7, with 7 bases lining up with TRBD2. The source is a man aged 25 to 40 in good health. Sequencing was done on a sample of central memory CD4+ T cells from blood. The CDR3 reads CASSLDGSGGEQYF. The DNA of the CDR3 is TGTGCCAGCAGTTTGGACGGATCGGGGGGCGAGCAGTACTTC.